The clone carrying this T cell receptor beta chain came up many times. V gave up 0 bases and J gave up 3 bases, with 10 bases separating them. The V gene's germline CDR1 is SGHRS and CDR2 YFSETQ. The CDR3 contains 14 residues. Unique molecular identifiers were incorporated into the prepared TCRbeta library. In TCRdb, the PCR reads were re-called with MiXCR into one record per CDR3 protein. The sample lists 250,000 to 300,000 distinct CDR3 sequences, around 9.6% occurring once. The data were obtained in a study of T-cell reconstitution after alpha-beta-depleted transplantation in children. The rearrangement links TRBV5-1 to TRBJ2-7; D not resolved. The starting material was PBMCs from the stem cell graft donor, obtained from the stem cell graft. The receptor's source is a human donor who donated a stem cell graft to a child with SCID. The CDR3 DNA is TGCGCCAGCAGCTTGGGTTTCTTGCTCTACGAGCAGTACTTC. Protein sequence: CASSLGFLLYEQYF.